This TCR beta chain comes out of a study of blood T cell repertoires in COVID-19. The wider study: Acute-phase and convalescent COVID-19 samples originated in the United States, Italy and Spain. T cells, B-cell-depleted T cells, or PBMCs provided the cDNA or gDNA that served as material.

V dropped 5 bases and J dropped 6; count of bases not matched to a gene: 7. Germline CDR1 SGHTA, CDR2 FQGNSA. This CDR3 spans 16 amino acids. Original analysis: By means of reference gene primer amplification, nucleated cell counts were estimated. Some clones are missing from TCRdb's copy, which holds only in-frame ones; the method was immunoSEQ multiplex PCR. Clonal size and the V and J genes are those of that table, whereas D and trimming came from the DNA. The sample consists of fewer than 250,000 clones, around 82% of them appearing once. The origin of this receptor is a woman in her forties with active or convalescent COVID-19. The chain links TRBV7-2 to TRBJ1-6, with 10 bases aligning to TRBD1. Specimen: peripheral blood. DNA of the CDR3: TGTGCCAGCAGCGATCCGACAGGGGGCCGTAATTCACCCCTCCACTTT. Protein: CASSDPTGGRNSPLHF.